The 22 T cell receptor beta chains given below trace back to one sample, sequenced in a study of blood T cells in healthy people across ages. Combining a sample-barcoded 5' primer with a J-beta primer mix, a second PCR ran for roughly 6 to 12 cycles. TCRdb ran MiXCR on the 5' RACE reads and lists one entry per CDR3 protein. The table shows around 620,000 distinct CDR3 sequences, with about 25% occurring only once. Sequencing used blood. Receptors originate from a woman in her seventies in good health.

V gene TRBV20-1 combines with J gene TRBJ2-7; D is undetermined. This CDR3 spans 13 amino acids. V was shortened by 0 bases and J by 2 bases, with 8 bases between the two germline ends. CDR1 and CDR2 (germline): DFQATT, SNEGSKA (reference sequence). DNA of the CDR3: TGCAGTGCTAGAGATTCGGTCCCCTACGAGCAGTACTTC. Its translation is CSARDSVPYEQYF.

This clonotype was recorded a few times. The J gene is TRBJ2-1, the V gene TRBV7-3; D is ambiguous. This CDR3 spans 16 amino acids. Germline V gene lookup returns CDR1 SGHTA and CDR2 FQGTGA. V shed 5 bases and J shed 9 bases, with 23 bases lying between them. CDR3 loop: CASSQTNNNRRSEQFF. CDR3 coding DNA: TGTGCCAGCAGCCAAACCAACAATAATCGAAGAAGTGAGCAGTTCTTC.

This rearrangement joins TRBV18 to TRBJ2-7, with unresolved D. CDR3 length equals 14 residues. Germline lookup yields CDR1 KGHSH and CDR2 LQKENI. V gave up 3 bases and J gave up 0 bases, with 9 bases separating them. The chain's CDR3 is CASSPFVDSYEQYF. The CDR3 DNA follows: TGTGCCAGCTCACCCTTCGTAGACTCCTACGAGCAGTACTTC.

This clonotype was found many times. V gene TRBV7-2 combines with J gene TRBJ2-3, with D tentatively TRBD2 (7 bases). This CDR3 contains 15 residues. Germline CDR1 SGHTA, CDR2 FQGNSA. V lost 3 bases and J lost 5, with 15 bases in between. CDR3 coding DNA: TGTGCCAGCAGCTTCAAAGGGGGGGGGAAAGATACGCAGTATTTT. This translates into CASSFKGGGKDTQYF.

This clonotype showed up just a few times. The CDR3 sequence: CASSYPGLKGEQFF. The CDR3 nucleotides are TGTGCCAGCAGTTACCCGGGCTTGAAGGGCGAGCAGTTCTTC. The rearrangement joins TRBV6-5 to TRBJ2-1, with D unresolved. This CDR3 comprises 14 residues. Germline-derived CDR1 and CDR2 are MNHEY and SVGAGI. V lost 2 bases to trimming and J lost 10 bases, with 15 bases between them.

The table lists this clonotype with a few counts. The rearrangement joins TRBV12-3 or TRBV12-4 to TRBJ2-3; 7 bases align to TRBD1. This CDR3 is 12 amino acids long. V trimming: 6 bases; J trimming: 7 bases; junction bases outside the gene matches: 4. The CDR3 coding sequence is TGTGCCAGCAGGTTTAGGGGGCATACGCAGTATTTT. This encodes CASRFRGHTQYF.

The V gene is TRBV11-2, the J gene TRBJ2-7, with 10 bases aligning to TRBD1. Germline V gene sequence: CDR1 SGHAT, CDR2 FQNNGV. The CDR3 runs 16 residues. J was trimmed by 4 bases and V by 5 bases; bases with no gene match: 11. The CDR3 DNA reads as TGTGCCAGCAGCCCTACCCCGGGACAGGGGAGTTACGAGCAGTACTTC. Its translation is CASSPTPGQGSYEQYF.

The sample holds a few counts of this clonotype. This rearrangement joins TRBV7-2 to TRBJ2-1; TRBD2 agrees at 7 bases. The CDR3 is 14 amino acids. The germline V gene has CDR1 SGHTA and CDR2 FQGNSA. Unmatched junction bases numbered 5, after V lost 4 bases and J lost 5 bases. The CDR3 spells CASSSAGVNNEQFF. For the CDR3, the DNA is TGTGCCAGCAGCTCGGCGGGGGTGAACAATGAGCAGTTCTTC.

The chain employs TRBV11-2 and TRBJ1-1, with D perhaps matching TRBD1 (5 bases). The CDR3 has 15 amino acids. Trimming cost V 1 base and J 2 bases, with 11 bases left between them. Germline V gives CDR1 SGHAT, CDR2 FQNNGV. The CDR3 loop reads CASSLVAGVNTEAFF. The CDR3 DNA reads TGTGCCAGCAGCTTAGTCGCGGGGGTTAACACTGAAGCTTTCTTT.

The chain combines TRBV29-1 with TRBJ2-3, with D maybe TRBD1 (5 bases). The CDR3 length is 13 residues. Trimming shortened V by 4 bases and J by 0 bases, and 8 bases separated the two germline ends. CDR1 is SQVTM, CDR2 ANQGSEA, per germline. The CDR3: CSVVGVSTDTQYF. The CDR3 nucleotides are TGCAGCGTTGTAGGGGTTAGCACAGATACGCAGTATTTT.

Here the CDR3 reads CASSQGFETQYF. The CDR3 nucleotides are TGTGCCAGCAGCCAAGGGTTTGAGACCCAGTACTTC. This chain uses TRBV3-1 with TRBJ2-5; D uncertain. There are 12 residues in the CDR3. The V and J ends lost 1 base and 5 bases respectively, with 5 bases between them. The germline V gene encodes CDR1 LGHDT and CDR2 YNNKEL (reference sequence).

This clonotype was counted a few times. A junction end diverges from the germline sequence, so it may reflect a read error. The chain is built from TRBV7-9 and TRBJ1-5, with 12 bases fitting TRBD1. The CDR3 is 14 residues long. Germline V gives CDR1 SEHNR, CDR2 FQNEAQ (reference sequence). The CDR3 nucleotides read TGTGCCGGCAGCTTGGGACAGGGGGCTGAGCCCCAGCATTTT. Protein: CAGSLGQGAEPQHF.

The table lists this clonotype with many counts. The chain uses TRBV20-1 and TRBJ2-1; 9 bases are shared with TRBD2. V trimming: 3 bases; J trimming: 1 base; junction bases outside the gene matches: 7. The CDR3 totals 16 residues. Per the germline V gene, CDR1 is DFQATT and CDR2 is SNEGSKA (reference sequence). The DNA of the CDR3 is TGCAGTGCTAGTACCACTAGCGGGTTATCCTACAATGAGCAGTTCTTC. It codes for CSASTTSGLSYNEQFF.

This clonotype has a count of ten or more. The genes are TRBV6-6 and TRBJ2-5; 12 bases align to TRBD2. Trimming took 2 bases from V and 3 from J; bases not matched to a gene: 7. This CDR3 has 17 residues. Germline CDR1 is MNHNY and CDR2 is SVGAGI (reference sequence). CDR3 in DNA: TGTGCCAGCAGTTACGATCGACTAGCGGGGGTCGAAGAGACCCAGTACTTC. It translates to CASSYDRLAGVEETQYF.

In this sample, this clonotype turned up a few times. Germline is not matched at one junction end, which may reflect a read error. The rearrangement joins TRBV29-1 to TRBJ2-3; TRBD1 aligns across 7 bases. Germline V gives CDR1 SQVTM, CDR2 ANQGSEA. This CDR3 spans 15 amino acids. The CDR3 protein is CSVERGLPSTDTQYF. The DNA for the CDR3 is TGCAGCGTTGAAAGGGGGCTTCCCAGCACAGATACGCAGTACTTT.

The chain uses TRBV6-5 and TRBJ2-2; D gene unclear. The CDR3 has 13 residues. Trimming took 4 bases from V and 5 from J, leaving 8 bases between them. CDR1 and CDR2 from the germline V gene are MNHEY and SVGAGI. The CDR3 protein is CASSLTGTGELFF. The CDR3, as DNA: TGTGCCAGCAGTTTAACCGGGACCGGGGAGCTGTTTTTT.

This clonotype was picked up many times. The V and J genes are TRBV9 and TRBJ1-2; unclear D gene. In germline, CDR1 is SGDLS, CDR2 YYNGEE. The CDR3 contains 14 residues. The V end lost 4 bases, the J end lost 0 bases, and 10 bases lay between the germline ends. The CDR3 here is CASSRFLANYGYTF. The CDR3 region has the DNA TGTGCCAGCAGCCGTTTCCTAGCTAACTATGGCTACACCTTC.

The J gene is TRBJ2-1, the V gene TRBV7-2; D perhaps matches TRBD2 (5 bases). Germline loops: CDR1 SGHTA, CDR2 FQGNSA. The CDR3 runs 13 residues. The V and J ends lost 0 bases and 14 bases respectively, with 14 bases between them. This chain's CDR3 is CASSLAGAGAEFF. The CDR3 DNA sequence: TGTGCCAGCAGCTTAGCCGGCGCGGGCGCAGAGTTCTTC.

This clonotype was observed a few times. This rearrangement joins TRBV6-5 to TRBJ2-4; TRBD1 matches 8 bases. Germline V CDR1 and CDR2: MNHEY, SVGAGI. V lost 4 bases, J lost 6 bases, and 2 bases stayed unmatched. This CDR3 region has 13 residues. For the CDR3, the DNA is TGTGCCAGCAGTTCCAGGGGGCCAAACATTCAGTACTTC. The encoded protein is CASSSRGPNIQYF.

V and J are TRBV6-2 or TRBV6-3 and TRBJ2-5, with no clear D. The J call may be in error: the DNA end matches TRBJ2-7 better. The CDR3 extends over 12 amino acids. Germline V lookup: CDR1 MNHEY, CDR2 SVGEGT. This CDR3 is CASSDITYEQYF. CDR3 sequence (DNA): TGTGCCAGCAGTGACATCACCTACGAGCAGTACTTC.

This clonotype showed up just a few times. The chain has TRBV18 and TRBJ2-5; D might be TRBD2 (7 bases). The J call may be in error: the DNA end matches TRBJ2-7 better. CDR3 size: 18 residues. Per germline, CDR1 KGHSH and CDR2 LQKENI. The CDR3 bases are TGTGCCAGCTCACTCAGGGGAATAGGGGGGGCGACATCCTACGAGCAGTACTTC. The encoded protein is CASSLRGIGGATSYEQYF.

The chain employs TRBV29-1 and TRBJ2-5; D gene unclear. With the DNA end fitting TRBJ2-1 better, the J assignment may be wrong. From germline, CDR1 is SQVTM and CDR2 ANQGSEA. The CDR3 totals 10 residues. The CDR3 DNA is TGCAGCGCCTACCTTGGGGAGCAGTTCTTC. This sequence encodes CSAYLGEQFF.